The rows below give T cell receptor beta chains drawn from one sample of a study of beta chain features in type 1 diabetes. Some clones are missing from TCRdb's copy, which holds only in-frame ones; the method was immunoSEQ multiplex PCR. The table has 600,000 to 700,000 clones, 13% seen once. The sample taken for sequencing was naive CD4+ T cells from blood. These receptors were taken from a man aged 18 to 30 with type 1 diabetes. Both conserved end residues are part of each CDR3. The order of the fields is clone size, V gene, J gene, D gene, CDR3 DNA, CDR3 protein. The D gene is left open where the match is weak. The size of a clone is reported for some rows only, either as once, few or many, or as a class for expanded clones.

>few|TRBV13|TRBJ2-1|TRBD2
TGTGCCAGCAGCTTAGCTAGCGGGGGCAATGAGCAGTTCTTC
CASSLASGGNEQFF
>NA|TRBV4-1|TRBJ2-5|NA
TGCGCCAGCAGCCAACCTTATGGGGGAGAGACCCAGTACTTC
CASSQPYGGETQYF
>NA|TRBV6-5|TRBJ2-1|NA
TGTGCCAGCAAATCCCGGGCGGAGCAGTTCTTC
CASKSRAEQFF
>few|TRBV7-9|TRBJ2-1|NA
TGTGCCAGCAGCTTACGGACTCTGCGCAATGAGCAGTTCTTC
CASSLRTLRNEQFF
>NA|TRBV30|TRBJ1-2|NA
TGTGCCTACCTCCCGGGGCAGCAGAGACGCTATGGCTACACCTTC
CAYLPGQQRRYGYTF
>few|TRBV2|TRBJ1-5|NA
TGTGCCAGTATGACCGAGCTACATCAGCCCCAGCATTTT
CASMTELHQPQHF
>few|TRBV11-2|TRBJ2-5|TRBD1
TGTGCCAGCAGCTGGGGACAGCAAGAGACCCAGTACTTC
CASSWGQQETQYF
>NA|TRBV10-1|TRBJ1-6|NA
TGCGCCAGCAGTGAGTCGCCTGGATCACCCCTCCACTTT
CASSESPGSPLHF
>NA|TRBV19|TRBJ2-7|NA
TGTGCCAGTAATCCCTCTAGAAACAACTACGAGCAGTACTTC
CASNPSRNNYEQYF
>NA|TRBV7-9|TRBJ2-7|NA
TGTGCCAGCAGCGGTATCTACGAGCAGTACTTC
CASSGIYEQYF
>NA|TRBV19|TRBJ2-1|NA
TGTGCCAGTAGCCGAGCAGAGTCAAACAATGAGCAGTTCTTC
CASSRAESNNEQFF
>few|TRBV30|TRBJ1-1|NA
TGTGCCTGGAGTCCAGGACAGCCGAACACTGAAGCTTTCTTT
CAWSPGQPNTEAFF
>NA|TRBV4-1|TRBJ1-5|NA
TGCGCCAGCAGGGGGAACCCCAATCAGCCCCAGCATTTT
CASRGNPNQPQHF
>NA|TRBV30|TRBJ2-7|NA
TGTGCCTGGAGGACCTCTCATGAGCAGTACTTC
CAWRTSHEQYF
>few|TRBV21-1|TRBJ2-7|NA
TGTGCCAGCAGCAAGAAGCGGGAAACCTACGAGCAGTACTTC
CASSKKRETYEQYF
>NA|TRBV5-6|TRBJ2-3|NA
TGTGCCAGCAGCTTGGTCGGGGCAGATACGCAGTATTTT
CASSLVGADTQYF
>few|TRBV5-6|TRBJ2-6|NA
TGTGCCAGCAGCTTGGAGGCTGGGGCCAACGTCCTGACTTTC
CASSLEAGANVLTF
>NA|TRBV6-4|TRBJ1-6|NA
TGTGCCAGCAGTGACGTCGGAGGATCACCCCTCCACTTT
CASSDVGGSPLHF
>few|TRBV18|TRBJ1-1|NA
TGTGCCAGCTCCGGGATTTCGAACACTGAAGCTTTCTTT
CASSGISNTEAFF
>NA|TRBV6-5|TRBJ1-2|NA
TGTGCCAGCAGTGGGGCCCGGGCCATACATGGCTACACCTTC
CASSGARAIHGYTF
>NA|TRBV5-4|TRBJ2-5|NA
TGTGCCAGCAGCTTAAGGGGGGTCGGGGAGACCCAGTACTTC
CASSLRGVGETQYF
>NA|TRBV21-1|TRBJ2-1|NA
TGTGCCAGCAGCAAAGTGGGTCCAGATTACAATGAGCAGTTCTTC
CASSKVGPDYNEQFF
>NA|TRBV7-2|TRBJ1-4|TRBD1
TGTGCCAGCAGCCCTAGGACAGGGGGCGCAACTAATGAAAAACTGTTTTTT
CASSPRTGGATNEKLFF
>few|TRBV5-4|TRBJ2-5|NA
TGTGCCAGCACAGAACAGGGAGGGTCGGAGACCCAGTACTTC
CASTEQGGSETQYF
>few|TRBV4-1|TRBJ2-3|NA
TGCGCCAGCAGCCAAGGGCAGGGCGATACGCAGTATTTT
CASSQGQGDTQYF
>NA|TRBV27|TRBJ2-3|NA
TGTGCCAGCTCGAGGCGTGAGCCGGATACGCAGTATTTT
CASSRREPDTQYF
>few|TRBV2|TRBJ2-7|NA
TGTGCCAGCAGTGACTACGAGCAGTACTTC
CASSDYEQYF
>NA|TRBV14|TRBJ2-3|NA
TGTGCCAGCAGCCTGTTGATTAGCACAGATACGCAGTATTTT
CASSLLISTDTQYF
>few|TRBV6-5|TRBJ2-6|NA
TGTGCCAGCAGGACAAGCTCTGGGGCCAACGTCCTGACTTTC
CASRTSSGANVLTF
>few|TRBV5-1|TRBJ1-1|NA
TGCGCCAGCAGCTTTTGGGCGACAGTTAACACTGAAGCTTTCTTT
CASSFWATVNTEAFF
>NA|TRBV18|TRBJ2-6|NA
TGTGCCAGCTCATTCTCCAGCTCTGGGGCCAACGTCCTGACTTTC
CASSFSSSGANVLTF
>few|TRBV9|TRBJ2-2|TRBD1
TGTGCCAGCAGCATCACAGGGGTGACCACCGGGGAGCTGTTTTTT
CASSITGVTTGELFF
>NA|TRBV11-2|TRBJ2-7|TRBD1
TGTGCCAGCAGCTTAGAGACAGGGGAGGCCTACGAGCAGTACTTC
CASSLETGEAYEQYF
>NA|TRBV7-2|TRBJ2-7|NA
TGTGCCAGCAGCTCCACAGGGCACTACGAGCAGTACTTC
CASSSTGHYEQYF
>few|TRBV4-1|TRBJ2-7|NA
TGCGCCAGCAGCCAAGTGGGACCGATCTCCTACGAGCAGTACTTC
CASSQVGPISYEQYF
>NA|TRBV28|TRBJ2-4|TRBD2
TGTGCCAGCAGTTTATCCGGGGCGGGAGAGGGCATTCAGTACTTC
CASSLSGAGEGIQYF
>NA|TRBV15|TRBJ1-1|NA
TGTGCCACCAGCGCCTCAAGAACTCAGAACACTGAAGCTTTCTTT
CATSASRTQNTEAFF
>NA|TRBV30|TRBJ1-5|NA
TGTGCCTGGAGTGTTTGGGGTCAGCCTAAGAATCAGCCCCAGCATTTT
CAWSVWGQPKNQPQHF
>few|TRBV29-1|TRBJ1-5|NA
TGCAGCGTTGGGGGCAGAAACAATCAGCCCCAGCATTTT
CSVGGRNNQPQHF
>few|TRBV5-1|TRBJ2-2|TRBD2
TGCGCCAGCAGCTCCGGCGGGGGGCTTGACACCGGGGAGCTGTTTTTT
CASSSGGGLDTGELFF
>NA|TRBV7-9|TRBJ2-1|NA
TGTGCCAGCAGCTTAGCGCGGAGCTCCTACAATGAGCAGTTCTTC
CASSLARSSYNEQFF
>NA|TRBV7-2|TRBJ2-5|NA
TGTGCCAGCAGCTTAGGCCCCGGGGAGACCCAGTACTTC
CASSLGPGETQYF
>NA|TRBV27|TRBJ1-4|NA
TGTGCCAGCAGACCGACGACCGTCGGGGGTGAAAAACTGTTTTTT
CASRPTTVGGEKLFF
>few|TRBV29-1|TRBJ2-2|NA
TGCAGCGTTGAAGGCAGGGCGGCCGGGGAGCTGTTTTTT
CSVEGRAAGELFF
>many|TRBV10-3|TRBJ2-3|TRBD2
TGTGCCACCGGAAACTTAGCGGGGAGCACAGATACGCAGTATTTT
CATGNLAGSTDTQYF
>NA|TRBV30|TRBJ1-1|NA
TGTGCCTGGAGTGTACGGGGGGTCACTGAAGCTTTCTTT
CAWSVRGVTEAFF
>NA|TRBV27|TRBJ2-7|NA
TGTGCCAGCAGTTCTGCTGGCAGGGGATATGACGAGCAGTACTTC
CASSSAGRGYDEQYF
>NA|TRBV9|TRBJ1-1|TRBD1
TGTGCCAGCAGCGGAAGGACAGGGGGCACTGAAGCTTTCTTT
CASSGRTGGTEAFF
>few|TRBV2|TRBJ2-5|TRBD2
TGTGCCAGCAGTGGGACTAGCGGGGGCCCTCAAGAGACCCAGTACTTC
CASSGTSGGPQETQYF
>few|TRBV19|TRBJ2-2|NA
TGTGCCAGTAGTATTCAGGGAGCCACCGGGGAGCTGTTTTTT
CASSIQGATGELFF
>few|TRBV11-3|TRBJ2-4|NA
TGTGCCAGCAGCAGAGGACATGAGGGCATTCAGTACTTC
CASSRGHEGIQYF
>NA|TRBV7-2|TRBJ1-2|NA
TGTGCCAGCAGCTTAGACAGGGAGGATGGCTACACCTTC
CASSLDREDGYTF
>NA|TRBV5-1|TRBJ1-1|NA
TGCGCCAGCAGCTTGGGTGCCCCTGCGGGGTCTGAAGCTTTCTTT
CASSLGAPAGSEAFF